This T cell receptor (beta chain) originates from a study of early T cells in non-severe SARS-CoV-2 infection. Study overall: Chains from this unsorted whole-blood bulk RNA could not be paired.

Attached unique molecular identifiers marked individual cDNA molecules. TCRdb passed the 5' RACE reads through MiXCR, listing each CDR3 protein once. The sample records 15,000 to 20,000 distinct CDR3 sequences, roughly 5% being singletons. This clonotype occurred many times. The V gene's germline CDR1 is SGDLS and CDR2 YYNGEE. The CDR3 covers 15 residues. The trim removed 3 bases at V and 5 bases at J, leaving 7 bases unmatched. Source material: whole blood. This clonotype was sampled from an adult who was a healthcare worker with PCR-confirmed SARS-CoV-2 infection or an uninfected control (not recorded which). The J gene is TRBJ1-4, the V gene TRBV9; the match to TRBD1 covers 7 bases. The CDR3 reads CASSERDSLNEKLFF. The CDR3 DNA sequence: TGTGCCAGCAGCGAGAGGGACAGTCTAAATGAAAAACTGTTTTTT.